This T cell receptor (beta chain) was obtained from a study of CD8+ T cells in alopecia areata. cDNA reverse transcribed from extracted RNA served as the sequencing template. Measured with immunoSEQ multiplex PCR; TCRdb has only the in-frame clones, and not every one. The sample shows more than 140,000 clones, roughly 86% of them seen only once. As for treatment: oral pan-JAK inhibitor, 5-10 mg twice daily. Trimming stripped 6 bases from V and 4 bases from J, with 13 bases between. CDR3 length: 15 residues. CDR1 MNHEY and CDR2 SMNVEV come from the germline V gene (reference sequence). This chain joins TRBV27 and TRBJ2-6, with D unresolved. The TCR originated in a human donor with alopecia areata. Sequenced here: CD8+ T cells sorted from blood, sampled at week 4, from a patient treated with tofacitinib. The CDR3 sequence: CASRPHRSGANVLTF. The CDR3 DNA follows: TGTGCCAGCAGACCTCACCGATCAGGGGCCAACGTCCTGACTTTC.